Listed below are T cell receptor beta chains from one sample, sequenced in a study of shared clonotypes between healthy human individuals. The method was immunoSEQ multiplex PCR; TCRdb's version includes in-frame clones alone and lacks a portion of them. The profile covers around 2.1 million clones, with about 93% appearing a single time and roughly 1.7% taken by the ten largest. Sequenced material: naive CD8+ T cells from PBMCs. The receptors derive from a man between 18 and 29 years old in good health. Some clones in this sample may be carry-over from other donors' samples. Both conserved end residues are part of each CDR3. Each record gives: clone size, J gene, V gene, D gene, CDR3 protein, CDR3 DNA. D genes are given only for firm matches. For some rows the clone size is stated as once, few or many, or as a class when expanded; others skip it.

>-|TRBJ2-5|TRBV27|-
CASSLLPQETQYF
TGTGCCAGCAGTTTACTCCCCCAAGAGACCCAGTACTTC
>-|TRBJ2-1|TRBV5-1|-
CASSRTNRGKLAGERYNEQFF
TGCGCCAGCAGCAGAACAAACAGGGGGAAATTAGCGGGAGAAAGGTACAATGAGCAGTTCTTC
>-|TRBJ2-7|TRBV10-3|-
CAISESSYEQYF
TGTGCCATCAGTGAGTCATCCTACGAGCAGTACTTC
>-|TRBJ1-1|TRBV5-1|TRBD1
CASSSIRDRPPGRNTEAFF
TGCGCCAGCAGCTCCATCCGGGACAGGCCCCCTGGGAGGAACACTGAAGCTTTCTTT
>-|TRBJ2-1|TRBV27|-
CADALAEDNEQFF
TGTGCGGACGCTTTAGCGGAAGACAATGAGCAGTTCTTC
>once|TRBJ2-7|TRBV5-1|-
CASSLGITDFPYEQYF
TGCGCCAGCAGCTTGGGTATAACGGACTTCCCCTACGAGCAGTACTTC
>-|TRBJ2-1|TRBV29-1|-
CSVEGIFGNEQFF
TGCAGCGTCGAGGGGATATTTGGGAATGAGCAGTTCTTC
>few|TRBJ1-5|TRBV15|-
CATSVGGSNQPQHF
TGTGCCACCAGCGTGGGGGGTAGCAATCAGCCCCAGCATTTT
>once|TRBJ2-1|TRBV6-1|-
CASSEHARAAMNPLF
TGTGCCAGCAGTGAACACGCCCGGGCTGCAATGAATCCTCTCTTC
>-|TRBJ2-2|TRBV19|-
CASSMSPGSAGELFF
TGTGCCAGTAGTATGAGTCCCGGGAGCGCCGGGGAGCTGTTTTTT
>-|TRBJ2-1|TRBV11-1|-
CASSRIDNEQFF
TGTGCCAGCAGCCGCATTGACAATGAGCAGTTCTTC
>once|TRBJ1-2|TRBV6-6|-
CATKRGGENYGYTF
TGTGCCACAAAACGCGGGGGCGAGAACTATGGCTACACCTTC
>-|TRBJ1-2|TRBV7-9|-
CASSLVAALGYTF
TGTGCCAGCAGCTTAGTTGCTGCCCTTGGCTACACCTTC
>-|TRBJ2-4|TRBV15|-
CATSGRGIVSENIQYF
TGTGCCACCAGCGGCCGGGGTATTGTGAGCGAAAACATTCAGTACTTC
>-|TRBJ2-7|TRBV28|-
CASSSRRTAVYEQYF
TGTGCCAGCAGTTCAAGACGGACTGCGGTCTACGAGCAGTACTTC
>-|TRBJ2-3|TRBV7-3|TRBD2
CASSAHGGDTQYF
TGTGCCAGCAGCGCCCACGGGGGGGATACGCAGTATTTT
>-|TRBJ1-2|TRBV4-3|-
CASSQDQGDYGYTF
TGCGCCAGCAGCCAAGATCAAGGGGACTATGGCTACACCTTC
>-|TRBJ2-2|TRBV2|TRBD2
CASSGDRGVVGELFF
TGTGCCAGCTCTGGGGACCGGGGGGTAGTCGGGGAGCTGTTTTTT
>-|TRBJ2-1|TRBV27|-
CASSLSAVPYNEQFF
TGTGCCAGCAGTTTATCAGCGGTTCCCTACAATGAGCAGTTCTTC
>-|TRBJ2-1|TRBV6-1|TRBD2
CASSEREHDQFF
TGTGCCAGCAGTGAGCGGGAGCATGATCAGTTCTTC
>-|TRBJ1-5|TRBV19|-
CASKDTYDNQPQHF
TGTGCCAGTAAGGACACATACGACAATCAGCCCCAGCATTTT
>once|TRBJ1-1|TRBV7-2|-
CASSLKPGRGTEAFF
TGTGCCAGCAGCTTAAAGCCCGGCAGGGGCACTGAAGCTTTCTTT
>-|TRBJ2-2|TRBV9|-
CASSPRQGTTGELFF
TGTGCCAGCAGCCCACGACAAGGGACCACCGGGGAGCTGTTTTTT
>many|TRBJ1-2|TRBV7-9|-
CASSLGTAKLGYGYTF
TGTGCCAGCAGCTTAGGAACGGCGAAACTAGGGTATGGCTACACCTTC
>-|TRBJ2-1|TRBV7-9|TRBD1
CASSSPGTGERFF
TGTGCCAGCAGTTCCCCCGGGACAGGGGAAAGGTTCTTC
>-|TRBJ2-7|TRBV29-1|-
CSAEDGNSYEQYF
TGCAGCGCAGAGGACGGGAACTCCTACGAGCAGTACTTC
>-|TRBJ1-5|TRBV19|-
CASSTGTLYQPQHF
TGTGCCAGTAGTACTGGGACACTTTATCAGCCCCAGCATTTT
>-|TRBJ2-7|TRBV5-6|-
CASSLAGRIYEQYF
TGTGCCAGCAGCTTGGCTGGACGGATTTACGAGCAGTACTTC
>few|TRBJ1-2|TRBV5-1|-
CASSLTDGYTF
TGCGCCAGCAGCTTGACGGATGGCTACACCTTC
>-|TRBJ2-4|TRBV4-1|TRBD2
CASSQDALRAGVENIQYF
TGCGCCAGCAGCCAAGATGCCCTTAGAGCGGGAGTCGAGAACATTCAGTACTTC
>-|TRBJ1-3|TRBV29-1|-
CSVEEWRDNSGNTIYF
TGCAGCGTTGAAGAGTGGAGGGACAACTCTGGAAACACCATATATTTT
>-|TRBJ1-2|TRBV9|-
CASSPPVDYGYTF
TGTGCCAGCAGCCCTCCAGTGGACTATGGCTACACCTTC
>-|TRBJ2-7|TRBV10-3|-
CAISDIGESFEQYF
TGTGCCATCAGTGACATTGGTGAGAGCTTCGAGCAGTACTTC
>once|TRBJ1-2|TRBV19|TRBD1
CASSILLRQGLWSNYGYTF
TGTGCCAGTAGTATATTGCTTCGACAGGGTCTTTGGAGTAACTATGGCTACACCTTC
>-|TRBJ1-1|TRBV5-1|-
CASSLDGVGIRSNTEAFF
TGCGCCAGCAGCTTGGATGGGGTCGGTATAAGATCGAACACTGAAGCTTTCTTT
>-|TRBJ2-1|TRBV4-2|TRBD2
CASSQVGLAGNNEQFF
TGTGCCAGCAGCCAAGTGGGACTAGCGGGAAACAATGAGCAGTTCTTC
>-|TRBJ2-7|TRBV6-6|TRBD2
CASSYSQREADYEQYF
TGTGCCAGCAGTTACTCCCAACGGGAGGCGGACTACGAGCAGTACTTC
>-|TRBJ2-7|TRBV28|-
CASSFRQAPYEQYF
TGTGCCAGCAGCTTTCGGCAAGCGCCCTACGAGCAGTACTTC
>-|TRBJ2-2|TRBV6-1|-
CASTKGDTGELFF
TGTGCCAGCACCAAGGGGGACACCGGGGAGCTGTTTTTT
>-|TRBJ1-1|TRBV11-2|TRBD1
CASSTDRGGTEAFF
TGTGCCAGCAGCACAGACAGGGGAGGCACTGAAGCTTTCTTT
>-|TRBJ1-5|TRBV5-8|TRBD1
CASTLGQVVNSNQPQHF
TGTGCCAGCACCCTTGGACAGGTCGTAAATAGCAATCAGCCCCAGCATTTT
>once|TRBJ2-1|TRBV27|-
CASSIERSSYNEQFF
TGTGCCAGCAGCATCGAAAGGAGCTCCTACAATGAGCAGTTCTTC
>-|TRBJ2-6|TRBV30|TRBD1
CAWDGQGSSSGANVLTF
TGTGCCTGGGATGGACAGGGGTCAAGCTCTGGGGCCAACGTCCTGACTTTC
>-|TRBJ2-7|TRBV6-5|TRBD2
CASRPSGTYEQYF
TGTGCCAGCAGACCTAGCGGAACCTACGAGCAGTACTTC
>once|TRBJ2-7|TRBV27|-
CASSWTAVGNEQYF
TGTGCCAGCAGTTGGACAGCGGTAGGGAACGAGCAGTACTTC
>-|TRBJ2-5|TRBV6-6|TRBD2
CASSYGTSAQETQYF
TGTGCCAGCAGTTACGGGACTAGCGCTCAAGAGACCCAGTACTTC
>once|TRBJ2-5|TRBV14|TRBD2
CATKGLAGVPTETQYF
TGTGCCACTAAGGGACTAGCGGGAGTCCCCACAGAGACCCAGTACTTC
>-|TRBJ1-2|TRBV18|-
CASSPPHGDPYGYTF
TGTGCCAGCTCACCACCGCATGGGGACCCCTATGGCTACACCTTC
>-|TRBJ1-3|TRBV11-2|TRBD1
CASSLAPGGQGFGNTIYF
TGTGCCAGCAGCTTAGCTCCCGGAGGACAGGGGTTCGGAAACACCATATATTTT
>-|TRBJ1-1|TRBV6-5|TRBD1
CASSPTGAQIEAFF
TGTGCCAGCAGCCCCACAGGGGCCCAAATTGAAGCTTTCTTT
>once|TRBJ2-3|TRBV9|-
CASSAPSTDTQYF
TGTGCCAGCAGCGCCCCCAGCACAGATACGCAGTATTTT
>-|TRBJ2-3|TRBV19|TRBD2
CASRERGSTDTQYF
TGTGCCAGTAGGGAGCGGGGAAGCACAGATACGCAGTATTTT
>-|TRBJ2-5|TRBV4-1|TRBD1
CASSTGQGDETQYF
TGCGCCAGCAGCACGGGACAGGGGGATGAGACCCAGTACTTC
>-|TRBJ2-5|TRBV9|-
CASTEGHSRQETQYF
TGTGCCAGCACAGAGGGACACTCACGCCAAGAGACCCAGTACTTC
>-|TRBJ2-7|TRBV28|TRBD1
CASSPLQSGQGFPYEQYF
TGTGCCAGCAGTCCCCTACAATCCGGACAGGGCTTTCCCTACGAGCAGTACTTC
>-|TRBJ2-1|TRBV27|TRBD2
CASSPRTSGRSYNEQFF
TGTGCCAGCAGTCCAAGGACTAGCGGGAGATCCTACAATGAGCAGTTCTTC
>once|TRBJ2-7|TRBV27|TRBD1
CASNLAGGNYEQYF
TGTGCCAGCAACTTGGCAGGGGGAAACTACGAGCAGTACTTC
>-|TRBJ2-7|TRBV5-1|-
CASSLAPSAETYEQYF
TGCGCCAGCAGCTTGGCGCCTAGCGCCGAAACCTACGAGCAGTACTTC
>-|TRBJ2-3|TRBV9|TRBD2
CASSARWRREMSDTQYF
TGTGCCAGCAGCGCGCGGTGGAGGCGGGAGATGTCAGATACGCAGTATTTT